This T cell receptor beta chain originates from a study of blood T cell repertoires in COVID-19. Study-wide context: The analysed material was cDNA or gDNA that came from T cells, B-cell-depleted T cells, or PBMCs.

Generated by immunoSEQ multiplex PCR, the TCRdb table keeps only in-frame clones and is missing some. The sample holds about 190,000 clones, about 81% seen once. Material for sequencing was peripheral blood. This receptor was taken from a woman aged 55-70 years with COVID-19, enrolled during active disease.

CDR3 sequence: CASSRDRVVVFGYTF. The CDR3 nucleotides read TGTGCCAGCAGCCGGGACAGGGTCGTGGTGTTCGGCTACACCTTC. The gene calls are TRBV6-5 and TRBJ1-2; 9 bases agree with TRBD1. With 6 bases clipped from V and 8 bases from J, the junction kept 13 bases outside the gene matches. Germline assignment: CDR1 MNHEY and CDR2 SVGAGI. The CDR3 spans 15 residues.